These T cell receptor beta chains were read from a single sample in a study of T cells in localized non-small cell lung cancer. Measured with immunoSEQ multiplex PCR; TCRdb has only the in-frame clones, and not every one. The table lists tens of thousands of clones, roughly 90% of them singletons, with 20% to 25% in the top ten. This specimen consisted of peripheral blood, obtained before any cancer treatment. All receptors derive from a man aged 40-75 years with stage I squamous cell lung carcinoma. Each CDR3 is given with its conserved first and last residue. Fields, in order: clone size, J gene, V gene, D gene, CDR3 DNA, CDR3 protein. The D gene is left open where the match is weak. Some rows mark clone size as missing; the rest say once, few, many or name a class of expanded clone.

>once|TRBJ2-1|TRBV5-1|TRBD1
TGCGCCAGCAGCTTCGGACAGGGGGGCAATGAGCAGTTCTTC
CASSFGQGGNEQFF
>-|TRBJ2-2|TRBV6-5|-
TGTGCCAGCAGTTACTCAACGAACACCGGGGAGCTGTTTTTT
CASSYSTNTGELFF
>-|TRBJ2-1|TRBV18|TRBD2
TGTGCCAGCTCACCACCGGGAGGGCTAGCGGAGAGCTCCTACAATGAGCAGTTCTTC
CASSPPGGLAESSYNEQFF
>-|TRBJ2-3|TRBV5-6|-
TGTGCCAGCAGCTTACCCCAGAGGGACCTCAGAGCAACAGATACGCAGTATTTT
CASSLPQRDLRATDTQYF
>-|TRBJ1-5|TRBV6-1|-
TGTGCCAGCAGTGCGGACTGGCCATATAGCAATCAGCCCCAGCATTTT
CASSADWPYSNQPQHF
>-|TRBJ1-5|TRBV6-5|-
TGTGCCAGCAGCACAATGACAGACAATCAGCCCCAGCATTTT
CASSTMTDNQPQHF
>-|TRBJ2-1|TRBV29-1|TRBD2
TGCAGCGTTGACAGCGGGGGTGAGCAGTTCTTC
CSVDSGGEQFF
>-|TRBJ2-1|TRBV28|TRBD2
TGTGCCAGCAGTTTGTTAGCGGGAGGCTCCTACAATGAGCAGTTCTTC
CASSLLAGGSYNEQFF
>-|TRBJ2-1|TRBV14|TRBD1
TGTGCCAGCAGCCTACAAAGACCGGGACAGAGAAAAGAGCAGTTCTTC
CASSLQRPGQRKEQFF
>few|TRBJ2-4|TRBV6-5|-
TGTGCCAGCAGTGCATCGGGGTTGGCCAAAAACATTCAGTACTTC
CASSASGLAKNIQYF
>once|TRBJ2-3|TRBV11-3|TRBD2
TGTGCCAGCAGCTTAGAGGCGCGGGAGGGCACAGATACGCAGTATTTT
CASSLEAREGTDTQYF
>-|TRBJ2-1|TRBV4-3|TRBD2
TGCGCCAGCAGCCAAGAGAGCGGGGGCTACAATGAGCAGTTCTTC
CASSQESGGYNEQFF
>-|TRBJ2-1|TRBV28|TRBD2
TGTGCCAGCAGTTCTAGCGGGAGAGACTACAATGAGCAGTTCTTC
CASSSSGRDYNEQFF
>medium-sized|TRBJ1-3|TRBV5-1|-
TGCGCCAGCATGCAGGGTGTATCTGGAAACACCATATATTTT
CASMQGVSGNTIYF
>few|TRBJ2-7|TRBV11-3|-
TGTGCCAGCAGCTTTCCGTCAGGGCGGCCCGCCTACGAGCAGTACTTC
CASSFPSGRPAYEQYF
>-|TRBJ2-5|TRBV29-1|-
TGCAGCGTTGGTGGGACACGGCAAGAGACCCAGTACTTC
CSVGGTRQETQYF
>once|TRBJ2-2|TRBV28|-
TGTGCCAGCAGTGGCGTAGAGACATTACTTTACACCGGGGAGCTGTTTTTT
CASSGVETLLYTGELFF
>-|TRBJ2-5|TRBV7-7|TRBD1
TGTGCTAGCGGGTCACAGGGGGCGTCGTCCGAGACCCAGTACTTC
CASGSQGASSETQYF
>-|TRBJ1-3|TRBV19|-
TGTGCCAGTCGACAGCAAATCTCTGGAAACACCATATATTTT
CASRQQISGNTIYF
>-|TRBJ2-1|TRBV7-2|TRBD2
TGTGCCAGCAGCCCAATAGCGGGCAATGAGCAGTTCTTC
CASSPIAGNEQFF
>-|TRBJ1-5|TRBV19|-
TGTGCCAGTTCGGACAGATCCTATAGCAATCAGCCCCAGCATTTT
CASSDRSYSNQPQHF
>-|TRBJ1-2|TRBV4-2|-
TGTGCCAGCAGCCAGGGGACGGTTAACTATGGCTACACCTTC
CASSQGTVNYGYTF
>-|TRBJ1-5|TRBV28|TRBD1
TGTGCCGGGTCTCGCCAGGGGGCGATGCAGCCCCAGCATTTT
CAGSRQGAMQPQHF
>-|TRBJ2-5|TRBV7-6|-
TGTGCCAGCAGCTTAAATAGAGAGACCCAGTACTTC
CASSLNRETQYF
>-|TRBJ2-7|TRBV27|TRBD1
TGTGCCAGCAGTATCCGGGACAGGGGATCGTACGAGCAGTACTTC
CASSIRDRGSYEQYF
>-|TRBJ1-2|TRBV7-2|TRBD1
TGTGCCAGCAGCAACGACAGGGGTTATGGCTACACCTTC
CASSNDRGYGYTF
>-|TRBJ2-3|TRBV5-6|-
TGTGCCAGCAGTCGGGCCCAGGCAGATACGCAGTATTTT
CASSRAQADTQYF
>-|TRBJ2-2|TRBV28|-
TGTGCCAGCAGTTTACCGTACCGCCTGGCTACCCCGGGAAACACCGGGGAGCTGTTTTTT
CASSLPYRLATPGNTGELFF
>-|TRBJ2-7|TRBV7-2|-
TGTGCCAGCAGCGGCGCGGACCCCTACGAGCAGTACTTC
CASSGADPYEQYF
>-|TRBJ2-1|TRBV5-4|TRBD1
TGTGCCAGCAGCCCGGACAGGGGATCCTACAATGAGCAGTTCTTC
CASSPDRGSYNEQFF
>-|TRBJ2-7|TRBV5-1|-
TGCGCCAGCAGCTTGGATGGGCAGGGAGATCAGTACTTC
CASSLDGQGDQYF
>-|TRBJ2-1|TRBV28|TRBD2
TGTGCCAGCAGCCTCAGCGGGAGCGGGGTCCATGAGCAGTTCTTC
CASSLSGSGVHEQFF
>-|TRBJ1-2|TRBV7-2|-
TGTGCCAGCAGCTTAGACGGGGGCGGCTATGGCTACACCTTC
CASSLDGGGYGYTF
>-|TRBJ2-7|TRBV10-2|TRBD1
TGCGCCAGCAGCGCCCCAAACTCCGGGACAGGGAGCTCCTACGAGCAGTACTTC
CASSAPNSGTGSSYEQYF
>-|TRBJ1-1|TRBV11-2|-
TGTGCCAGCAGCTTAGAGGAGGGCACTGAAGCTTTCTTT
CASSLEEGTEAFF
>-|TRBJ2-7|TRBV4-3|-
TGCGCCAGCAGCCCTCACCGGGGGCGGGGCCCCTACGAGCAGTACTTC
CASSPHRGRGPYEQYF
>-|TRBJ2-5|TRBV7-2|TRBD2
TGTGCCAGCAGCTTAGCAGGGCTAGCGGGAGGAGAGACCCAGTACTTC
CASSLAGLAGGETQYF
>-|TRBJ1-1|TRBV6-5|-
TGTGCCAGCAGTTACCGGCACTCAGGTGAAGCTTTCTTT
CASSYRHSGEAFF